This paragraph reports one T cell receptor beta chain. The sample comes from a study of blood T cells in healthy people across ages. The V gene lost 0 bases and the J gene lost 5 bases, with 13 bases spanning the gap. This CDR3 region has 14 residues. The germline CDR1 and CDR2 sequences are SQVTM and ANQGSEA. A sample-barcoded 5' primer and a J-beta primer mix were used in a second PCR of roughly 7 to 12 cycles. TCRdb passed the 5' RACE reads through MiXCR, listing each CDR3 protein once. This sample carries around 1,500,000 distinct CDR3 sequences, 35% to 45% of them seen once, and the ten largest clones take approximately 7.9%.

This TCR derives from a woman aged 18-30 years in good health. Sequenced input: blood. The V and J genes are TRBV29-1 and TRBJ1-2; D might be TRBD1 (6 bases). This chain's CDR3 is CSVEDSGGAYGYTF. CDR3 nucleotides: TGCAGCGTTGAAGACTCGGGGGGGGCTTATGGCTACACCTTC.